This T cell receptor (beta chain) was observed in a study of spatial heterogeneity in lung cancer (dated by TCRdb to the late 2010s). With respect to the entire study: Beta-chain transcripts were consistently detected in greater numbers than alpha-chain transcripts, which likely reflected higher beta-chain transcript abundance. In the raw uncorrected reads, each unique combination of TCR and UMI appeared on average more than ten times. The study quantitatively compared TCR alpha and beta repertoires across multiple tumor regions, matched nontumor lung and blood in non-small cell lung cancer. The study linked features of the TCR repertoire to counts of nonsynonymous mutations, which were determined by whole-exome sequencing of tumor tissue. Both alpha and beta chains were TCR-sequenced in samples taken at surgery, namely 220 tumor regions, 61 to 65 matched nontumor lung samples and over 55 PBMC samples. Summary of the overall study and its limitations: Additional single-cell paired TCR alpha and beta sequencing was considered necessary to confirm, at a functional level, the hypothesis that regional TCRs recognize regional mutations.

Notes on this clonotype: It has no known antigen specificity. Qualities for individual bases were not recorded, and no much larger clone is one base off.

The time point label here, explained by the study, means: sample taken at primary tumor resection. The donors were some 76 patients from the lung TRACERx cohort who had early-stage, untreated non-small cell lung cancer. Without any cell sorting, TCR sequencing was performed on whole RNA extracted either from tumor and nontumor lung tissue or from cryopreserved PBMC samples. A patient was chosen for TCR sequencing only when enough RNA was available from at least two tumor regions. Before selection, tumor and adjacent nontumor lung specimens were reviewed by a lung pathologist. Receptor amplification or capture employed 5' RACE. The run used a NextSeq 500. The TCR library protocol attached a unique molecular identifier to each TCR cDNA molecule to allow correction of PCR and sequencing errors. Per the authors' processing: TCR identification, UMI-based error correction and CDR3 extraction were performed with Decombinator tools. Expanded TCRs were defined as those above a frequency of 2 per 1,000, corresponding to the top 1% of the tumor frequency distribution. Each repertoire was subsampled 100 times to 5,000 TCRs, after which Renyi diversity was computed with the R vegan package. To build CDR3 similarity networks, amino acid triplet string-kernel similarity was used, and CDR3s were connected when their pairwise similarity was above 0.82. TCRdb trimmed the raw reads at Q25, called clones with MiXCR and kept productive beta chains. Each entry is one CDR3 protein sequence, shown with its most common DNA and genes. The V and J calls follow TCRdb's processing rather than the paper's. The sample profile shows about 39,000 distinct CDR3 sequences; around 3.1% of them were found once. Of the sample, under 40% falls within the top ten clones.

The receptor was derived from a male donor with early-stage non-small cell lung cancer. Sequencing was performed on normal lung tissue next to the tumor, taken at surgery.

At the DNA level, the sequence is TGTGCCAGCTCACCCCCGACTCTAGCGGGACTCCGGTACTTC. Translated, it gives CASSPPTLAGLRYF. Recombination linked TRBV18 to TRBJ2-7; 9 bases in the middle match TRBD2. Unmatched junction bases come to 12, with V trimmed by 3 bases and J by 12 bases. Looking up the germline V gene yields CDR1 KGHSH and CDR2 LQKENI. Counted from cysteine to phenylalanine, this CDR3 has 14 amino acids. This entry keeps only the CDR3 DNA: 42 bases, framed from base 1.